The 10 T cell receptor beta chains given below trace back to one sample, sequenced in a study of T cells after yellow fever vaccination (dated 2019 in TCRdb). Library preparation employed 5' RACE. Instrument on record: Illumina HiSeq 2500. TCRdb ran its own pipeline on the public reads, namely fastp trimming at Q25 and MiXCR clone calling, and kept in-frame beta chains. Each entry is one CDR3 protein sequence, shown with its most common DNA and genes. Within this sample are 450,000 to 550,000 distinct CDR3 sequences, with 20% to 25% of them counted one time only. Approximately 16% of the sample rests with the top ten. The intended sense of this specimen's treatment or condition label: live attenuated yellow fever vaccine strain. The material sequenced was PBMCs, taken around 3 weeks after the first yellow fever vaccination. All receptors derive from a man younger than 35 who received the YFV17D yellow fever vaccine.

This chain joins TRBV6-1 and TRBJ2-5; 8 bases are a match to TRBD2. The V gene end was trimmed by 4 bases and the J gene end by 8 bases; junction bases not matched to a gene: 6. Germline V lookup: CDR1 MNHNS, CDR2 SASEGT. The CDR3 totals 13 residues. CDR3 nucleotides: TGTGCCAGCAGTGCGACTAGCGTAACTACCCAGTACTTC. It codes for CASSATSVTTQYF.

A few counts support this clonotype. This chain uses TRBV6-5 with TRBJ2-6; D ambiguous. This CDR3 contains 16 residues. CDR1 and CDR2 from the germline V gene are MNHEY and SVGAGI. Trimming pared 4 bases from V and 4 bases from J, leaving 14 bases between. CDR3 amino acids: CASSSSLLSGANVLTF. The CDR3 DNA reads TGTGCCAGCAGTTCCTCCCTCCTATCCGGGGCCAACGTCCTGACTTTC.

This clonotype was detected a few times. The V and J genes are TRBV28 and TRBJ2-7; 10 bases match TRBD1. The V gene's germline CDR1 is MDHEN and CDR2 SYDVKM. Unmatched junction bases numbered 6, after V lost 2 bases and J lost 2 bases. The CDR3 length is 16 residues. The CDR3 DNA is TGTGCCAGCAGTTTACCCCGGGACAGGGGCCCCTACGAGCAGTACGTC. Its protein is CASSLPRDRGPYEQYV.

The chain joins TRBV5-1 to TRBJ2-1; D is unresolved. This CDR3 has 14 residues. Trimming stripped 4 bases from V and 9 bases from J, with 17 bases between. CDR1 is SGHRS, CDR2 YFSETQ, per germline. CDR3 protein: CASSVNPGGGEQFF. The CDR3 DNA reads TGCGCCAGCAGCGTCAACCCCGGCGGCGGTGAGCAGTTCTTC.

The V call is TRBV27, the J call TRBJ2-5, with D uncertain. The germline CDR1 and CDR2 sequences are MNHEY and SMNVEV (reference sequence). V was shortened by 2 bases and J by 5 bases, with 12 bases between the two germline ends. The CDR3 is made up of 14 amino acids. CDR3 region: CASSLMGIEETQYF. The CDR3 nucleotides are TGTGCCAGCAGTTTAATGGGGATTGAGGAGACCCAGTACTTC.

This clonotype was detected only a few times. The chain uses TRBV25-1 and TRBJ2-7; D uncertain. Germline-derived CDR1 and CDR2 are MGHDK and SYGVNS. Trimming removed 5 bases from V and 0 bases from J, with 14 bases in between. The CDR3 is 15 residues long. DNA of the CDR3: TGTGCCAGCAGTCACCGACGGTTACTCTCCTACGAGCAGTACGTC. Translated, it gives CASSHRRLLSYEQYV.

The chain employs TRBV19 and TRBJ1-2; 10 bases are shared with TRBD1. The CDR3 has 14 amino acids. The V and J ends lost 5 bases and 6 bases, in that order; junction bases with no gene match: 6. Per germline, CDR1 LNHDA and CDR2 SQIVND (reference sequence). The CDR3, as DNA: TGTGCCAGTAGTCGGACAGGGGGATCCCATGGCTACACCTTC. Protein sequence: CASSRTGGSHGYTF.

This chain connects TRBV7-6 to TRBJ2-1; tentatively, D is TRBD2 (6 bases). The CDR3 covers 13 residues. Germline V gene lookup returns CDR1 SGHVS and CDR2 FNYEAQ. V dropped 3 bases and J dropped 8 bases, with 11 bases sitting between them. The CDR3 sequence is CASSFTSSDEQFF. The DNA for the CDR3 is TGTGCCAGCAGCTTTACTAGCTCAGATGAGCAGTTCTTC.

This clonotype was detected ten times or more. The gene calls are TRBV19 and TRBJ1-2, with D possibly matching TRBD1 (5 bases). The germline gives CDR1 LNHDA, CDR2 SQIVND (reference sequence). V shed 6 bases and J shed 0 bases, with 14 bases lying between them. The CDR3 is 15 residues long. The CDR3 sequence: CASRMFQGANYGYTF. The CDR3 DNA reads as TGTGCCAGTAGAATGTTCCAGGGAGCTAACTATGGCTACACCTTC.

In this sample, this clonotype turned up a few times. The chain couples TRBV4-1 to TRBJ2-2, with TRBD1 identical over 10 bases. The CDR3 totals 12 residues. Germline-derived CDR1 and CDR2 are MGHRA and YSYEKL. V was pared by 0 bases and J by 15 bases, with 1 base of the junction left unmatched. CDR3 loop: CASSQEGQGLFF. The CDR3, as DNA: TGCGCCAGCAGCCAAGAGGGACAGGGGTTGTTTTTT.